The 7 T cell receptor beta chains presented below share a single source sample, sequenced in a study of blood T cell repertoires in COVID-19. The table came from immunoSEQ multiplex PCR; TCRdb's copy has only in-frame clones and leaves some out. The sample yields some 170,000 clones, approximately 80% seen once. Sequencing was performed on peripheral blood. The source of these receptors is a woman of 80 years or more with active or convalescent COVID-19.

The rearrangement links TRBV19 to TRBJ1-5; possible D gene TRBD1, 6 bases. Trimming removed 1 base at V and 4 bases at J, with 14 bases between. Germline V CDR1 and CDR2: LNHDA, SQIVND (reference sequence). The CDR3 length is 16 residues. CDR3 DNA sequence: TGTGCCAGTAGTATAGGGGAGAGGGGGTGGAATCAGCCCCAGCATTTT. As protein: CASSIGERGWNQPQHF.

The J gene is TRBJ2-3, the V gene TRBV9; 11 nucleotides align to TRBD1. After removal of 4 bases from V and 6 bases from J, the junction contained 10 bases not matched to a gene. This CDR3 is built from 16 residues. CDR1 and CDR2 (germline): SGDLS, YYNGEE. This CDR3 reads CASSPYGQGAGDTQYF. Here the CDR3 DNA reads TGTGCCAGCAGCCCCTACGGACAGGGGGCAGGGGATACGCAGTATTTT.

This sequence joins TRBV10-3 and TRBJ1-1; 7 bases fit TRBD1. After removal of 3 bases from V and 4 bases from J, the junction contained 8 bases not matched to a gene. The CDR3 is 15 residues long. Germline V gene lookup returns CDR1 ENHRY and CDR2 SYGVKD. CDR3 DNA: TGTGCCATCAGTGACACCTCGGACAGGAGCACTGAAGCTTTCTTT. Protein: CAISDTSDRSTEAFF.

The chain recombines TRBV3-1 (or the pseudogene TRBV3-2) with TRBJ2-1; 8 bases are shared with TRBD2. The germline V gene has CDR1 LGHDT and CDR2 YNNKEL (reference sequence). V was clipped by 1 base and J by 6 bases; unmatched bases: 5. This CDR3 contains 15 residues. CDR3 nucleotide sequence: TGTGCCAGCAGCCAAGCAGCGGGGGCGGGCAATGAGCAGTTCTTC. It translates to CASSQAAGAGNEQFF.

V is TRBV7-2 and J is TRBJ2-5; TRBD2 aligns across 8 bases. The CDR3 sequence is 15 residues long. Germline V CDR1 and CDR2: SGHTA, FQGNSA. V dropped 6 bases and J dropped 1; count of bases not matched to a gene: 7. The DNA for the CDR3 is TGTGCCAGCAGGCGGAGGACTAGCTTCCAAGAGACCCAGTACTTC. Translating it yields CASRRRTSFQETQYF.

The chain employs TRBV21-1 and TRBJ2-1; the table gives TRBD1 as D, unverified against the DNA. TRBV21-1 is termed a pseudogene. The CDR3 extends over 16 amino acids. For the CDR3, the DNA is TGTGCCAGCAGCCTCCCCCCCGGACAGACTTGCAATGAGCAGTTCTTC. This sequence encodes CASSLPPGQTCNEQFF.

This clone is a singleton in its sample. The chain has TRBV5-8 and TRBJ1-2; TRBD1 aligns across 7 bases. The CDR3 extends over 14 amino acids. Trimming removed 5 bases from V and 8 bases from J; junction bases left unmatched: 12. CDR1 and CDR2 (germline): SGHTS, YDEGEE. CDR3 sequence reads: CASRINDREHGYTF. Written as DNA, the CDR3 is TGTGCCAGCAGGATCAACGACAGGGAGCACGGCTACACCTTC.